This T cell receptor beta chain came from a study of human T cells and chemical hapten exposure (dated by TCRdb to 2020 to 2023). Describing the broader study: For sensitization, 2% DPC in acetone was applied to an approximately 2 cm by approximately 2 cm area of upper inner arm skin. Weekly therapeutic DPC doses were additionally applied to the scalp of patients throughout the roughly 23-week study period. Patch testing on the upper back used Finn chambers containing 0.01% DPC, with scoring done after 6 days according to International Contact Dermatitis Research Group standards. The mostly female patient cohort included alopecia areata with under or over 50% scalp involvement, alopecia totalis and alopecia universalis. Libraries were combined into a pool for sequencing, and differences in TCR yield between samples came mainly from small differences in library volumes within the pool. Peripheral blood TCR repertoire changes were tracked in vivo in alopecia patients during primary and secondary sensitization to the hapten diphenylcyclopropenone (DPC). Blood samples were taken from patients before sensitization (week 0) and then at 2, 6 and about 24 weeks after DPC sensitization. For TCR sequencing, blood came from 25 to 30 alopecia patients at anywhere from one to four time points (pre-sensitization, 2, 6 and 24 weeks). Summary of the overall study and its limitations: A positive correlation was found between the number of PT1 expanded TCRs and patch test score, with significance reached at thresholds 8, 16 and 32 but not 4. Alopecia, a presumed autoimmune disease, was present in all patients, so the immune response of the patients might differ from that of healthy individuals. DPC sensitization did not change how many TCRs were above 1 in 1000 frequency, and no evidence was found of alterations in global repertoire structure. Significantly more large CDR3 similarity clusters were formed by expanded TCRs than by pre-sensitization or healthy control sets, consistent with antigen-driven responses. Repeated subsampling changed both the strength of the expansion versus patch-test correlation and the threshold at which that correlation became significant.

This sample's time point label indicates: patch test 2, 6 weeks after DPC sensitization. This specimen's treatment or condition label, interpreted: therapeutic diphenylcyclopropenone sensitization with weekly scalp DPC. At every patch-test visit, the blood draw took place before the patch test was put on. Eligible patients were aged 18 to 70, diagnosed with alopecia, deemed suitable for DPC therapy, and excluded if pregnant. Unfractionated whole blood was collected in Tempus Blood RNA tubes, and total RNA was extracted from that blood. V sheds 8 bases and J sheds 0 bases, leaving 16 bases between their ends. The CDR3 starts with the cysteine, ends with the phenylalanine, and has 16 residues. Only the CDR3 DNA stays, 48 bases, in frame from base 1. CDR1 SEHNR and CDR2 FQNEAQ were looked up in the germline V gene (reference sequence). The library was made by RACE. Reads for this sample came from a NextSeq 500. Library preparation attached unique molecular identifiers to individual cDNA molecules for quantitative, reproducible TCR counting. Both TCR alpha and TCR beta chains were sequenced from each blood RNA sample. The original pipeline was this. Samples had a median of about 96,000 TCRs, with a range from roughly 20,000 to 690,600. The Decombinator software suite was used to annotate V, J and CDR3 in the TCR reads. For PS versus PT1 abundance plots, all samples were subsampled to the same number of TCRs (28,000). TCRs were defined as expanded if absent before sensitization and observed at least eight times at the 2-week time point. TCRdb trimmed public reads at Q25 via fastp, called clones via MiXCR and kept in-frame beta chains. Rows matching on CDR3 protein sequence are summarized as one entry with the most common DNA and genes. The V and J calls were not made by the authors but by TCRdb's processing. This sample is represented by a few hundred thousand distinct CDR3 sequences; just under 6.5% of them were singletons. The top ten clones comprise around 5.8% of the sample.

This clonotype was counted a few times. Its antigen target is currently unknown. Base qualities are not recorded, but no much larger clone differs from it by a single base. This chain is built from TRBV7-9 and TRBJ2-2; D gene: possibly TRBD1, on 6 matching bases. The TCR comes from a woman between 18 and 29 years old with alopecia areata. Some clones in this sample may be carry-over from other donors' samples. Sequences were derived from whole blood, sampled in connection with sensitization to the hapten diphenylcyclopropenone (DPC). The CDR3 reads CASSLLGAANTGELFF. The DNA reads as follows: TGTGCCAGCTCGCTTCTGGGGGCTGCGAACACCGGGGAGCTGTTTTTT. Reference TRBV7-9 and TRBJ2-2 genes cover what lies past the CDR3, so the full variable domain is DTGVSQNPRHKITKRGQNVTFRCDPISEHNRLYWYRQTLGQGPEFLTYFQNEAQLEKSRLLSDRFSAERPKGSFSTLEIQRTEQGDSAMYLCASSLLGAANTGELFFGEGSRLTVL.